The 12 T cell receptor beta chains listed next were all sequenced from one sample in a study of identical twins. TCRdb re-called the 5' RACE reads with MiXCR, one entry per CDR3 protein. The sample has 500,000 to 650,000 distinct CDR3 sequences, about a fifth seen once. These sequences were also reported in another study, on yellow fever vaccine responses in identical twins.

The sequencing input was CD4+ T cells sorted from blood. The receptors come from a woman aged 18-35 years in good health.

The chain recombines TRBV2 with TRBJ1-4; D remains unclear. The CDR3 spans 13 residues. V dropped 7 bases and J dropped 4 bases, with 10 bases sitting between them. The germline CDR1 and CDR2 sequences are SNHLY and FYNNEI. This CDR3 is CASTTELNEKLFF. In nucleotides, the CDR3 is TGTGCCAGCACCACCGAACTTAATGAAAAACTGTTTTTT.

This clonotype was detected only a few times. The chain uses TRBV4-1 and TRBJ1-2; possible D gene TRBD1, 6 bases. The CDR3 runs to 16 residues. Looked up from germline, CDR1 is MGHRA and CDR2 is YSYEKL. Trimming took 0 bases from V and 8 from J, leaving 19 bases between them. CDR3 in DNA: TGCGCCAGCAGCCAAGAAGGAACAGGGTTATGGAGCGGCTACACCTTC. As protein: CASSQEGTGLWSGYTF.

This clonotype was picked up a small number of times. The genes are TRBV27 and TRBJ2-3; 7 positions agree with TRBD2. The CDR3 extends over 14 amino acids. After removal of 6 bases from V and 6 bases from J, the junction contained 9 bases not matched to a gene. The germline CDR1 and CDR2 sequences are MNHEY and SMNVEV (reference sequence). Here the CDR3 DNA reads TGTGCCAGCAGCTCGTGGGGGGAGGGGGATACGCAGTATTTT. Translating gives CASSSWGEGDTQYF.

This chain links TRBV28 with TRBJ2-1; D might be TRBD1 or TRBD2, each matching 5 bases. Deletions cut 2 bases from V and 0 bases from J, with 8 bases between. Per the germline V gene, CDR1 is MDHEN and CDR2 is SYDVKM. This CDR3 has 15 amino acids. The CDR3 DNA is TGTGCCAGCAGTTTACAGAGGGGCTCCTACAATGAGCAGTTCTTC. Translated, it gives CASSLQRGSYNEQFF. Full variable domain (outside the CDR3, taken from reference TRBV28 and TRBJ2-1): DVKVTQSSRYLVKRTGEKVFLECVQDMDHENMFWYRQDPGLGLRLIYFSYDVKMKEKGDIPEGYSVSREKKERFSLILESASTNQTSMYLCASSLQRGSYNEQFFGPGTRLTVL.

V gene TRBV5-1 combines with J gene TRBJ2-3; no definite D call. Germline V gives CDR1 SGHRS, CDR2 YFSETQ. V was pared by 1 base and J by 5 bases, with 11 bases between. The CDR3 consists of 14 residues. The CDR3 here is CASSLIPGGDTQYF. The CDR3 bases are TGCGCCAGCAGCTTGATACCCGGTGGAGATACGCAGTATTTT.

This rearrangement joins TRBV6-1 to TRBJ2-1, with D possibly called TRBD1 or TRBD2 (6 bases each). With 2 bases removed from V and 4 bases from J, the gap between germline ends came to 15 bases. CDR1 and CDR2 (germline): MNHNS, SASEGT. CDR3 length equals 16 residues. The CDR3 DNA sequence: TGTGCCAGCAGTGAACTAGTTGGGGGGCTGTACAATGAGCAGTTCTTC. Translated: CASSELVGGLYNEQFF.

This sequence joins TRBV6-1 and TRBJ2-3, with 12 bases matching TRBD2. CDR3 size: 14 residues. V shed 10 bases and J 2 bases; nucleotides not matched to a gene: 4. Germline V gene data show CDR1 as MNHNS and CDR2 as SASEGT. This CDR3 reads CAMTSGRNTDTQYF. The CDR3, as DNA: TGTGCCATGACTAGCGGGAGAAACACAGATACGCAGTATTTT.

The chain joins TRBV14 to TRBJ1-6; 8 bases fit TRBD1. The J segment lost 8 bases and the V segment lost 1 base, leaving 4 bases of the junction unmatched. The CDR3 is 15 amino acids. Germline lookup yields CDR1 SGHDN and CDR2 FVKESK. For the CDR3, the DNA is TGTGCCAGCAGCCAAGCAGGGGGCGCTTATTCACCCCTCCACTTT. This gives the protein CASSQAGGAYSPLHF.

The chain employs TRBV3-1 and TRBJ2-1, with 8 bases lining up with TRBD2. The germline CDR1 and CDR2 sequences are LGHDT and YNNKEL (reference sequence). With 4 bases clipped from V and 10 bases from J, the junction kept 9 bases outside the gene matches. The CDR3 totals 14 residues. DNA of the CDR3: TGTGCCAGCAGCCGCCCCAGCGGGGGTATAGAGCAGTTCTTC. Its protein is CASSRPSGGIEQFF.

The V and J genes are TRBV19 and TRBJ2-7; the match to TRBD1 covers 9 bases. Germline CDR1 is LNHDA and CDR2 is SQIVND (reference sequence). V shed 5 bases, J shed 2 bases, and the junction held 7 bases outside the gene matches. The CDR3 loop spans 15 amino acids. The CDR3 DNA is TGTGCCAGTAGTCCGGACAGGGGAACGCCCTACGAGCAGTACTTC. The encoded protein is CASSPDRGTPYEQYF. The full variable domain, with the rest looked up from reference TRBV19 and TRBJ2-7, is DGGITQSPKYLFRKEGQNVTLSCEQNLNHDAMYWYRQDPGQGLRLIYYSQIVNDFQKGDIAEGYSVSREKKESFPLTVTSAQKNPTAFYLCASSPDRGTPYEQYFGPGTRLTVT.

For the CDR3, the DNA is TGCGCCAGCAGCTTGGCCGGGCCCTTGAACACCGGGGAGCTGTTTTTT. This gives the protein CASSLAGPLNTGELFF. The rearrangement joins TRBV5-1 to TRBJ2-2; the D is unclear. CDR3 size: 16 residues. The germline V and J ends were trimmed by 0 bases and 1 base, with 10 bases remaining between them. Germline CDR1 is SGHRS and CDR2 is YFSETQ. The full variable domain, rest sourced from reference TRBV5-1 and TRBJ2-2, is KAGVTQTPRYLIKTRGQQVTLSCSPISGHRSVSWYQQTPGQGLQFLFEYFSETQRNKGNFPGRFSGRQFSNSRSEMNVSTLELGDSALYLCASSLAGPLNTGELFFGEGSRLTVL.

This chain joins TRBV7-9 and TRBJ1-2; no definite D call. The CDR3 totals 15 residues. In germline, CDR1 is SEHNR, CDR2 FQNEAQ (reference sequence). V was pared by 3 bases and J by 4 bases, with 15 bases between. CDR3: CASSFLLTGSYGYTF. DNA for the CDR3: TGTGCCAGCAGCTTTCTTCTAACTGGCTCCTATGGCTACACCTTC.